The clone carrying this T cell receptor (beta chain) was seen more than once but under ten times. Its specificity is not known. This sample was included in a study of vaccination and CD4 T cells after COVID-19. Once obtained from cultured CD4+ T cells, the DNA was sequenced using the Oncomine TCR Beta short-read assay. TCRdb processed the PCR reads anew with MiXCR; each CDR3 protein has one entry. The sample consists of about 12,000 distinct CDR3 sequences, about half of them appearing once. V was cut by 3 bases and J by 3 bases, with 14 bases left in between. Germline loops: CDR1 MDHEN, CDR2 SYDVKM. The CDR3 has 15 residues. Noted treatment: 10-day PBMC culture with coronavirus spike peptide pools or control peptides (ViraFEST assay). March to December 2020 was the span of positive PCR dates, which predated US Alpha, Beta and Delta variants. Approximately 2 million PBMCs were grown per well alongside about 10 IU/ml IL-2 and 9.5 to 10 ug/ml peptide pools.

The receptor comes from a human donor who had recovered from COVID-19. The sequencing sample was made of CD4+ T cells from blood, cultured in vitro. The rearrangement links TRBV28 to TRBJ2-5; D perhaps matches TRBD1 (7 bases). The CDR3 loop reads CASSFKGRGEETQYF. CDR3 DNA sequence: TGTGCCAGCAGTTTTAAGGGCAGGGGGGAAGAGACCCAGTACTTC.